These T cell receptor beta chains were read from a single sample in a study of T cell responses to AZD1222 COVID-19 vaccine. Profiling relied on immunoSEQ multiplex PCR, and the TCRdb table lists in-frame clones only, not all of them. The sample lists fewer than 120,000 clones; around 80% were seen once. The source was peripheral blood, collected on day 0 of AZD1222 vaccination. These receptors were obtained from an adult in good health. Both conserved end residues are part of each CDR3. The order of the fields is D gene, J gene, V gene, clone size, CDR3 protein, CDR3 DNA. A D gene is named only where the DNA matches it firmly. Clone size appears in some rows only: once, few, many, or a class for an expanded clone.

d_gene: TRBD2; j_gene: TRBJ2-5; v_gene: TRBV7-9; abundance: -; CDR3aa: CASSLASGAQETQYF; CDR3nt: TGTGCCAGCAGCTTAGCTAGCGGGGCTCAAGAGACCCAGTACTTC
d_gene: TRBD1; j_gene: TRBJ1-5; v_gene: TRBV18; abundance: -; CDR3aa: CASSPRQGGQPQHF; CDR3nt: TGTGCCAGCTCACCTAGACAGGGTGGTCAGCCCCAGCATTTT
d_gene: -; j_gene: TRBJ2-3; v_gene: TRBV18; abundance: -; CDR3aa: CASSPASGVDTQYF; CDR3nt: TGTGCCAGCTCACCAGCTTCCGGGGTGGATACGCAGTATTTT
d_gene: -; j_gene: TRBJ2-5; v_gene: TRBV18; abundance: once; CDR3aa: CASSPPSRVETQYF; CDR3nt: TGTGCCAGCTCACCACCAAGCCGGGTAGAGACCCAGTACTTC
d_gene: -; j_gene: TRBJ2-3; v_gene: TRBV7-8; abundance: few; CDR3aa: CASSLMGKISTDTQYF; CDR3nt: TGTGCCAGCAGCTTAATGGGTAAAATTAGCACAGATACGCAGTATTTT
d_gene: -; j_gene: TRBJ1-2; v_gene: TRBV4-3; abundance: -; CDR3aa: CASSQDSTATYGYTF; CDR3nt: TGCGCCAGCAGCCAGGATTCGACAGCAACTTATGGCTACACCTTC
d_gene: TRBD1; j_gene: TRBJ2-7; v_gene: TRBV6-5; abundance: few; CDR3aa: CASRAGTGGLYEQYF; CDR3nt: TGTGCCAGCAGGGCCGGGACAGGGGGCTTGTACGAGCAGTACTTC
d_gene: -; j_gene: TRBJ2-3; v_gene: TRBV5-4; abundance: -; CDR3aa: CASSSPGTSTDTQYF; CDR3nt: TGTGCCAGCAGCTCCCCCGGGACTAGCACAGATACGCAGTATTTT
d_gene: -; j_gene: TRBJ1-6; v_gene: TRBV28; abundance: -; CDR3aa: CASSLAYTGRPLHF; CDR3nt: TGTGCCAGCAGTTTGGCCTATACGGGGCGACCCCTCCACTTT
d_gene: -; j_gene: TRBJ1-2; v_gene: TRBV5-1; abundance: -; CDR3aa: CASSFAGPNYGYTF; CDR3nt: TGCGCCAGCAGCTTCGCAGGGCCGAACTATGGCTACACCTTC
d_gene: TRBD2; j_gene: TRBJ2-2; v_gene: TRBV30; abundance: -; CDR3aa: CAWSEGLAVNTGELFF; CDR3nt: TGTGCCTGGAGTGAGGGACTAGCGGTCAACACCGGGGAGCTGTTTTTT
d_gene: -; j_gene: TRBJ1-1; v_gene: TRBV4-3; abundance: -; CDR3aa: CASSPLVGAGETEAFF; CDR3nt: TGCGCCAGCAGCCCCCTTGTCGGTGCAGGGGAGACTGAAGCTTTCTTT
d_gene: TRBD2; j_gene: TRBJ2-5; v_gene: TRBV5-1; abundance: -; CDR3aa: CASSLGSSGSRKTQYF; CDR3nt: TGCGCCAGCAGCTTGGGGTCAAGCGGGAGTAGGAAGACCCAGTACTTC
d_gene: TRBD1; j_gene: TRBJ1-2; v_gene: TRBV19; abundance: -; CDR3aa: CASSDRAYGYTF; CDR3nt: TGTGCCAGTTCGGACAGGGCCTATGGCTACACCTTC
d_gene: TRBD1; j_gene: TRBJ1-5; v_gene: TRBV24-1; abundance: -; CDR3aa: CATSGNRGSQPQHF; CDR3nt: TGTGCCACCAGTGGTAACAGGGGCAGTCAGCCCCAGCATTTT
d_gene: TRBD1; j_gene: TRBJ1-3; v_gene: TRBV9; abundance: once; CDR3aa: CASSGTGSRNTIYF; CDR3nt: TGTGCCAGCAGCGGGACAGGGTCTAGAAACACCATATATTTT
d_gene: -; j_gene: TRBJ1-1; v_gene: TRBV6-2/TRBV6-3; abundance: -; CDR3aa: CASSRSHRENTEAFF; CDR3nt: TGTGCCAGCAGCCGCTCCCACAGGGAGAACACTGAAGCTTTCTTT
d_gene: -; j_gene: TRBJ1-2; v_gene: TRBV14; abundance: few; CDR3aa: CASSQDSERASYGYTF; CDR3nt: TGTGCCAGCAGCCAAGATTCCGAGAGGGCCTCCTATGGCTACACCTTC
d_gene: -; j_gene: TRBJ1-2; v_gene: TRBV12-3/TRBV12-4; abundance: -; CDR3aa: CASSFGGDYGYTF; CDR3nt: TGTGCCAGCAGTTTTGGGGGGGACTATGGCTACACCTTC
d_gene: TRBD1; j_gene: TRBJ1-2; v_gene: TRBV3-1/TRBV3-2; abundance: once; CDR3aa: CASSPEGTGSNYGYTF; CDR3nt: TGTGCCAGCAGCCCAGAGGGGACAGGGTCTAACTATGGCTACACCTTC
d_gene: -; j_gene: TRBJ2-5; v_gene: TRBV28; abundance: once; CDR3aa: CASSSHRGKNDQETQYF; CDR3nt: TGTGCCAGCAGTTCACATCGAGGCAAAAATGACCAAGAGACCCAGTACTTC
d_gene: -; j_gene: TRBJ1-3; v_gene: TRBV28; abundance: -; CDR3aa: CASRPPPGNTIYF; CDR3nt: TGTGCCAGCAGACCGCCCCCCGGAAACACCATATATTTT
d_gene: -; j_gene: TRBJ1-1; v_gene: TRBV10-3; abundance: -; CDR3aa: CAISESGNRVGTEAFF; CDR3nt: TGTGCCATCAGTGAGTCGGGGAACAGGGTAGGCACTGAAGCTTTCTTT
d_gene: -; j_gene: TRBJ1-1; v_gene: TRBV7-9; abundance: -; CDR3aa: CASNLDGGRNTEAFF; CDR3nt: TGTGCCAGCAACTTAGACGGGGGGAGGAACACTGAAGCTTTCTTT
d_gene: TRBD1; j_gene: TRBJ1-2; v_gene: TRBV4-1; abundance: -; CDR3aa: CASSQDSPTGGYGYTF; CDR3nt: TGCGCCAGCAGCCAAGATAGTCCGACAGGGGGCTATGGCTACACCTTC
d_gene: -; j_gene: TRBJ2-6; v_gene: TRBV7-3; abundance: -; CDR3aa: CASSFGGTGANVLTF; CDR3nt: TGTGCCAGCAGCTTTGGGGGAACGGGGGCCAACGTCCTGACTTTC
d_gene: -; j_gene: TRBJ1-5; v_gene: TRBV7-8; abundance: -; CDR3aa: CASSSTDNQPQHF; CDR3nt: TGTGCCAGCAGCTCGACAGACAATCAGCCCCAGCATTTT
d_gene: TRBD2; j_gene: TRBJ2-1; v_gene: TRBV7-9; abundance: -; CDR3aa: CASSRLAGFLNEQFF; CDR3nt: TGTGCCAGCAGCCGACTAGCGGGATTTCTGAATGAGCAGTTCTTC
d_gene: -; j_gene: TRBJ2-5; v_gene: TRBV9; abundance: once; CDR3aa: CASSVGAEETQYF; CDR3nt: TGTGCCAGCAGCGTGGGGGCAGAAGAGACCCAGTACTTC
d_gene: -; j_gene: TRBJ1-1; v_gene: TRBV28; abundance: -; CDR3aa: CASRPQASTEAFF; CDR3nt: TGTGCCAGCAGGCCTCAGGCCTCCACTGAAGCTTTCTTT
d_gene: -; j_gene: TRBJ1-2; v_gene: TRBV20-1; abundance: -; CDR3aa: CSAIDRLGDYGYTF; CDR3nt: TGCAGTGCTATTGACCGATTAGGGGACTATGGCTACACCTTC
d_gene: TRBD1; j_gene: TRBJ1-2; v_gene: TRBV5-1; abundance: few; CDR3aa: CASSLEAGQGTGYTF; CDR3nt: TGCGCCAGCAGCTTGGAGGCGGGACAGGGGACCGGCTACACCTTC
d_gene: -; j_gene: TRBJ1-5; v_gene: TRBV27; abundance: -; CDR3aa: CASRRTDNQPQHF; CDR3nt: TGTGCCAGCCGGCGGACTGATAATCAGCCCCAGCATTTT
d_gene: -; j_gene: TRBJ2-7; v_gene: TRBV5-8; abundance: -; CDR3aa: CASSLAIGDSYEQYF; CDR3nt: TGTGCCAGCAGCTTGGCCATTGGGGACTCCTACGAGCAGTACTTC
d_gene: TRBD1; j_gene: TRBJ1-3; v_gene: TRBV28; abundance: -; CDR3aa: CASSSPGTGGRGNTIYF; CDR3nt: TGTGCCAGCAGTTCGCCCGGGACAGGGGGTCGTGGAAACACCATATATTTT
d_gene: -; j_gene: TRBJ2-2; v_gene: TRBV7-2; abundance: few; CDR3aa: CASNSVGGTLGTGELFF; CDR3nt: TGTGCCAGCAACTCCGTGGGCGGGACGCTAGGCACCGGGGAGCTGTTTTTT
d_gene: -; j_gene: TRBJ1-2; v_gene: TRBV5-1; abundance: -; CDR3aa: CASSLVPDGLYGYTF; CDR3nt: TGCGCCAGCAGCTTGGTTCCGGACGGGCTCTATGGCTACACCTTC
d_gene: TRBD2; j_gene: TRBJ2-6; v_gene: TRBV28; abundance: -; CDR3aa: CASSSSGLAGGISGANVLTF; CDR3nt: TGTGCCAGCAGTTCATCGGGACTAGCGGGGGGGATCTCTGGGGCCAACGTCCTGACTTTC
d_gene: TRBD1; j_gene: TRBJ1-5; v_gene: TRBV24-1; abundance: once; CDR3aa: CATSEPTGGERVDRNQPQHF; CDR3nt: TGTGCCACCAGTGAGCCGACAGGGGGCGAAAGAGTCGATCGGAATCAGCCCCAGCATTTT
d_gene: -; j_gene: TRBJ1-5; v_gene: TRBV4-3; abundance: -; CDR3aa: CASSQDEGPDQPQHF; CDR3nt: TGCGCCAGCAGCCAAGATGAGGGGCCGGATCAGCCCCAGCATTTT
d_gene: -; j_gene: TRBJ1-1; v_gene: TRBV27; abundance: -; CDR3aa: CASSLGLHSTEAFF; CDR3nt: TGTGCCAGCAGTTTAGGACTCCACTCCACTGAAGCTTTCTTT
d_gene: -; j_gene: TRBJ1-2; v_gene: TRBV28; abundance: -; CDR3aa: CASSLRGYGYTF; CDR3nt: TGTGCCAGCAGTCTCAGGGGCTATGGCTACACCTTC
d_gene: -; j_gene: TRBJ2-7; v_gene: TRBV6-2/TRBV6-3; abundance: -; CDR3aa: CASSFRTVGGEQYF; CDR3nt: TGTGCCAGCAGTTTCCGGACCGTCGGGGGCGAGCAGTACTTC
d_gene: TRBD1; j_gene: TRBJ1-5; v_gene: TRBV27; abundance: -; CDR3aa: CASSTRGQGNQPQHF; CDR3nt: TGTGCCAGCAGTACCAGGGGACAGGGGAATCAGCCCCAGCATTTT
d_gene: TRBD1; j_gene: TRBJ1-3; v_gene: TRBV11-2; abundance: -; CDR3aa: CASSPQGASGNTIYF; CDR3nt: TGTGCCAGCAGCCCACAGGGGGCTAGTGGAAACACCATATATTTT
d_gene: -; j_gene: TRBJ2-3; v_gene: TRBV4-1; abundance: few; CDR3aa: CASSQVGAGRTDTQYF; CDR3nt: TGCGCCAGCAGCCAAGTAGGCGCGGGGCGCACAGATACGCAGTATTTT
d_gene: -; j_gene: TRBJ2-2; v_gene: TRBV15; abundance: -; CDR3aa: CATGGRVANTGELFF; CDR3nt: TGTGCCACCGGAGGCAGGGTGGCGAACACCGGGGAGCTGTTTTTT
d_gene: TRBD1; j_gene: TRBJ2-7; v_gene: TRBV5-1; abundance: once; CDR3aa: CASSLEPTGGYYEQYF; CDR3nt: TGCGCCAGCAGCTTGGAACCGACAGGGGGTTACTACGAGCAGTACTTC
d_gene: -; j_gene: TRBJ1-2; v_gene: TRBV7-2; abundance: many; CDR3aa: CATNMAGARYGYTF; CDR3nt: TGTGCCACAAACATGGCAGGTGCCAGATATGGCTACACCTTC
d_gene: -; j_gene: TRBJ2-5; v_gene: TRBV9; abundance: once; CDR3aa: CASSVDEETQYF; CDR3nt: TGTGCCAGCAGCGTAGATGAAGAGACCCAGTACTTC
d_gene: TRBD2; j_gene: TRBJ2-1; v_gene: TRBV24-1; abundance: -; CDR3aa: CATSDLTSGNGNEQFF; CDR3nt: TGTGCCACCAGTGACCTAACTAGCGGGAACGGCAATGAGCAGTTCTTC
d_gene: -; j_gene: TRBJ1-2; v_gene: TRBV19; abundance: -; CDR3aa: CASSVSQEPPRGYTF; CDR3nt: TGTGCCAGTAGTGTATCTCAAGAACCTCCTCGTGGCTACACCTTC